This T cell receptor beta chain stems from a study of T cells in Graves' hyperthyroidism and ophthalmopathy. With V trimmed by 3 bases and J by 4 bases, 6 bases remained unmatched. CDR3 length equals 16 residues. Germline CDR1 and CDR2: SEHNR and FQNEAQ (reference sequence). Amplification yielded TCR beta CDR3 regions, with RNA transcripts as the source. HTBI primers drove first-round RT-PCR of the TCR CDR3. Each CDR3 protein is one row after TCRdb ran MiXCR on the multiplex PCR reads. The table lists about 700,000 distinct CDR3 sequences, 14% of them singletons. The study enrolled patients aged 18 to 65 with newly diagnosed hyperthyroidism of under 2 months' duration.

The clonotype originates from a woman aged 18-29 years with Graves' hyperthyroidism. Sequencing used blood. The V call is TRBV7-9, the J call TRBJ1-5, with 10 bases fitting TRBD1. The CDR3 loop reads CASSFGDRGQNQPQHF. The DNA for the CDR3 is TGTGCCAGCAGCTTTGGGGACAGGGGACAGAATCAGCCCCAGCATTTT.